This T cell receptor beta chain appears in the sequencing data of a study of early T cells in non-severe SARS-CoV-2 infection. The germline gives CDR1 DFQATT, CDR2 SNEGSKA (reference sequence). Trimming cost V 6 bases and J 6 bases; bases outside gene matches: 13. The CDR3 loop spans 15 amino acids. TCRdb analysed the 5' RACE reads with MiXCR anew, one entry per CDR3 protein. The profile shows approximately 15,000 distinct CDR3 sequences, approximately 5.4% of them singletons. In this sample, this clonotype turned up many times. The sequencing used whole blood, collected at baseline. The receptor was derived from an adult who was a healthcare worker with PCR-confirmed SARS-CoV-2 infection or an uninfected control (not recorded which). The V gene is TRBV20-1, the J gene TRBJ2-2, with 7 bases aligning to TRBD2. The CDR3 DNA follows: TGCAGTGCCCCTGGGACCCTCGGGAGGCCCGGGGAGCTGTTTTTT. Its protein is CSAPGTLGRPGELFF.